The 24 T cell receptor beta chains in this list originate from one sample, sequenced in a study of cytomegalovirus exposure and HLA in healthy donors. Assay used: immunoSEQ multiplex PCR; TCRdb lists only in-frame clones, some missing. Of over 150,000 clones in the sample, about 88% were seen once. The specimen was PBMCs. The receptor set was obtained from a woman aged 18-29 years in good health and CMV-seronegative.

V and J are TRBV11-3 and TRBJ2-3; D may be TRBD1 (6 bases). There are 13 residues in the CDR3. V was pared by 4 bases and J by 10 bases, with 15 bases between. Germline-derived CDR1 and CDR2 are SGHNT and YENEEA. This CDR3 is CASSSPGVLAQYF. Written as DNA, the CDR3 is TGTGCCAGCAGCTCACCAGGGGTTTTGGCGCAGTATTTT. Looking up the rest from reference TRBV11-3 and TRBJ2-3 gives the full variable domain: EAGVVQSPRYKIIEKKQPVAFWCNPISGHNTLYWYLQNLGQGPELLIRYENEEAVDDSQLPKDRFSAERLKGVDSTLKIQPAELGDSAVYLCASSSPGVLAQYFGPGTRLTVL.

This clone turned up a few times. This chain uses TRBV12-5 with TRBJ1-1; 7 bases line up with TRBD1. With V trimmed by 8 bases and J by 7 bases, 16 bases remained unmatched. In germline, CDR1 is LGHNT, CDR2 FRNRAP. The CDR3 is 15 amino acids. The CDR3 sequence is CASRDRDSGPDEAFF. The CDR3 DNA follows: TGTGCTAGTCGAGACCGGGACAGCGGTCCCGATGAAGCTTTCTTT.

This chain uses TRBV7-2 with TRBJ1-1; no clear D gene. V was trimmed by 5 bases and J by 8 bases, leaving 12 bases between them. This CDR3 is built from 12 residues. From germline, CDR1 is SGHTA and CDR2 FQGNSA. In DNA, the CDR3 is TGTGCCAGCAGCCACGGTACCGTCGAAGCTTTCTTT. Amino acid sequence: CASSHGTVEAFF.

The rearrangement uses TRBV9 and TRBJ2-5, with D tentatively TRBD2 (5 bases). V dropped 0 bases and J dropped 5 bases, with 17 bases sitting between them. This CDR3 spans 16 amino acids. Looked up from germline, CDR1 is SGDLS and CDR2 is YYNGEE. The CDR3 DNA reads as TGTGCCAGCAGCGTAGGAGGCCGGAGTCGAGGGGAGACCCAGTACTTC. The encoded protein is CASSVGGRSRGETQYF. Full variable domain (rest looked up from reference TRBV9 and TRBJ2-5): DSGVTQTPKHLITATGQRVTLRCSPRSGDLSVYWYQQSLDQGLQFLIQYYNGEERAKGNILERFSAQQFPDLHSELNLSSLELGDSALYFCASSVGGRSRGETQYFGPGTRLLVL.

J is TRBJ2-1 and V is TRBV2; 9 bases match TRBD2. The V segment lost 5 bases and the J segment 10 bases; nucleotides outside the gene matches: 9. The CDR3 loop spans 14 amino acids. Germline V gene sequence: CDR1 SNHLY, CDR2 FYNNEI. In DNA, the CDR3 is TGTGCCAGCAGTCCCCCCGTCGGACTAGCGGAGCAGTTCTTC. Amino acid sequence: CASSPPVGLAEQFF.

This chain uses TRBV6-6 with TRBJ2-2; D unclear. The length of the CDR3 is 14 residues. The V gene lost 7 bases and the J gene lost 0 bases, with 9 bases spanning the gap. From germline, CDR1 is MNHNY and CDR2 SVGAGI (reference sequence). CDR3 nucleotides: TGTGCCAGCAATGGTCAGGCGAACACCGGGGAGCTGTTTTTT. This encodes CASNGQANTGELFF.

The chain is built from TRBV7-9 and TRBJ2-1; D may be TRBD2 (5 bases). V was shortened by 3 bases and J by 2 bases, with 5 bases between the two germline ends. Germline CDR1 and CDR2: SEHNR and FQNEAQ (reference sequence). The CDR3 is 13 amino acids. The CDR3, as DNA: TGTGCCAGCAGCTTCGGGACCTACAATGAGCAGTTCTTC. Its translation: CASSFGTYNEQFF.

This clone showed up just once. The chain uses TRBV7-6 and TRBJ1-5; D is unclear. Deletions cut 1 base from V and 6 bases from J, with 13 bases between. The CDR3 has 15 residues. The germline V gene encodes CDR1 SGHVS and CDR2 FNYEAQ. CDR3 DNA sequence: TGTGCCAGCAGCTTAGGTCCCGCGGGTGGTCAGCCCCAGCATTTT. Its protein is CASSLGPAGGQPQHF. Full variable domain (outside the CDR3, taken from reference TRBV7-6 and TRBJ1-5): GAGVSQSPRYKVTKRGQDVALRCDPISGHVSLYWYRQALGQGPEFLTYFNYEAQQDKSGLPNDRFSAERPEGSISTLTIQRTEQRDSAMYRCASSLGPAGGQPQHFGDGTRLSIL.

The V gene is TRBV9, the J gene TRBJ1-5; D unclear. The V gene lost 6 bases and the J gene lost 2 bases, with 12 bases spanning the gap. This CDR3 is built from 14 residues. From germline, CDR1 is SGDLS and CDR2 YYNGEE. CDR3 sequence: CASNREGGNQPQHF. In DNA form, the CDR3 reads TGTGCCAGCAACCGGGAGGGAGGCAATCAGCCCCAGCATTTT.

This clone has ten or more counts. J is TRBJ2-7 and V is TRBV4-1; TRBD1 is a possible D gene (6 bases). Trimming stripped 5 bases from V and 6 bases from J, with 11 bases between. Germline CDR1 is MGHRA and CDR2 is YSYEKL. The CDR3 covers 12 residues. The CDR3 reads CASSSTGSEQYF. The DNA of the CDR3 is TGCGCCAGCAGCTCCACAGGGAGCGAGCAGTACTTC.

The chain combines TRBV9 with TRBJ2-1, with a weak D call TRBD1 (6 bases). The V gene lost 4 bases and the J gene lost 4 bases, with 12 bases spanning the gap. CDR3 length: 14 residues. Germline lookup yields CDR1 SGDLS and CDR2 YYNGEE. This chain's CDR3 is CASSLQQGYNEQFF. CDR3 in DNA: TGTGCCAGCAGCCTTCAACAGGGTTACAATGAGCAGTTCTTC.

This clone was counted a few times. This chain joins TRBV10-1 and TRBJ2-1; 9 bases align to TRBD1. This CDR3 spans 15 amino acids. The V and J ends lost 6 bases and 8 bases, in that order; junction bases with no gene match: 11. CDR1 and CDR2 from the germline V gene are WNHNN and SYGVQD (reference sequence). CDR3 sequence reads: CASSHGLGTGHEQFF. The CDR3 DNA is TGCGCCAGCAGCCACGGGCTGGGGACAGGGCATGAGCAGTTCTTC.

The V call is TRBV15, the J call TRBJ2-5, with D maybe TRBD1 (5 bases). The germline gives CDR1 LNHNV, CDR2 YYDKDF (reference sequence). CDR3 length equals 15 residues. The CDR3 DNA reads as TGTGCGACAACCAAGGGGTCCCCACCTCAAGAGACCCAGTACTTC. Translation: CATTKGSPPQETQYF.

The chain joins TRBV5-1 to TRBJ1-2; TRBD1 aligns across 7 bases. J gave up 4 bases and V 4 bases, and 7 bases lay outside the gene matches. The CDR3 runs to 14 residues. Germline lookup yields CDR1 SGHRS and CDR2 YFSETQ. The DNA of the CDR3 is TGCGCCAGCAGCCCCGGGGACAGCGCCTATGGCTACACCTTC. As protein: CASSPGDSAYGYTF.

This clone appeared once. V usage is TRBV10-3 and J usage is TRBJ2-2, with D uncertain. Germline V gene lookup returns CDR1 ENHRY and CDR2 SYGVKD. V was clipped by 4 bases and J by 7 bases, with 13 bases between them. The CDR3 is 14 residues long. CDR3 loop: CAISVNPGDGELFF. The CDR3 bases are TGTGCCATCAGTGTTAACCCCGGAGACGGGGAGCTGTTTTTT.

The V call is TRBV6-5, the J call TRBJ2-4; D unresolved. Germline V gene lookup returns CDR1 MNHEY and CDR2 SVGAGI. The V and J ends lost 4 bases and 3 bases respectively, with 7 bases between them. This CDR3 has 13 amino acids. Here the CDR3 reads CASSSLYKNIQYF. CDR3 bases: TGTGCCAGCAGTTCCCTCTACAAAAACATTCAGTACTTC.

The chain recombines TRBV5-1 with TRBJ1-2; TRBD1 agrees at 8 bases. Per germline, CDR1 SGHRS and CDR2 YFSETQ. CDR3 length equals 16 residues. Trimming cost V 0 bases and J 1 base; bases outside gene matches: 5. The CDR3 DNA reads as TGCGCCAGCAGCTTGGGGCTCGGACAGGGTAACTATGGCTACACCTTC. This gives the protein CASSLGLGQGNYGYTF.

The rearrangement uses TRBV4-3 and TRBJ1-1, with a possible D match to TRBD1 (5 bases). CDR3 length: 13 amino acids. Germline loops: CDR1 LGHNA, CDR2 YSLEER. V lost 4 bases and J lost 1, with 7 bases in between. Here the CDR3 DNA reads TGCGCCAGCAGCCCAGGACAGAACACTGAAGCTTTCTTT. Translated, it gives CASSPGQNTEAFF.

This sequence joins TRBV19 and TRBJ2-2; tentative D call: TRBD1 (6 bases). The CDR3 runs 14 residues. Trimming removed 3 bases from V and 6 bases from J, with 11 bases in between. Germline CDR1 and CDR2: LNHDA and SQIVND (reference sequence). This CDR3 is CASSIYRVAGELFF. The CDR3 DNA reads as TGTGCCAGTAGTATCTACAGGGTGGCCGGGGAGCTGTTTTTT.

The chain employs TRBV1 and TRBJ2-2; TRBD1, the table's D call, lacks a check against the DNA. TRBV1 is a recognized pseudogene. This CDR3 contains 18 residues. CDR3 amino acids: CTSSQPPGLGPNTGELFF. In nucleotides, the CDR3 is TGCACCAGCAGCCAACCCCCCGGTCTGGGGCCGAACACCGGGGAGCTGTTTTTT.

V usage is TRBV18 and J usage is TRBJ2-7; 11 nucleotides line up with TRBD1. The germline gives CDR1 KGHSH, CDR2 LQKENI. The junction had 11 bases not matched to a gene; V was cut back by 2 bases and J by 5 bases. This CDR3 region has 17 residues. The CDR3 coding sequence is TGTGCCAGCTCACCATACTCGACGGGACAGGGGGGTGACGAGCAGTACTTC. Its protein product is CASSPYSTGQGGDEQYF. Full variable domain (rest looked up from reference TRBV18 and TRBJ2-7): NAGVMQNPRHLVRRRGQEARLRCSPMKGHSHVYWYRQLPEEGLKFMVYLQKENIIDESGMPKERFSAEFPKEGPSILRIQQVVRGDSAAYFCASSPYSTGQGGDEQYFGPGTRLTVT.

CDR3 DNA sequence: TGTGCCAGCAGCTTGGGGGCGGAAGCTTTCTTT. Its translation is CASSLGAEAFF. The V call is TRBV5-4, the J call TRBJ1-1, with unresolved D. The V and J ends lost 0 bases and 8 bases respectively, with 5 bases between them. The CDR3 length is 11 residues. The V gene's germline CDR1 is SGHNT and CDR2 YYREEE (reference sequence).

This rearrangement joins TRBV30 to TRBJ2-1; D perhaps matches TRBD2 (6 bases). This CDR3 contains 13 residues. Germline V CDR1 and CDR2: GTSNPN, SVGIG (reference sequence). The V gene lost 2 bases and the J gene lost 6 bases, with 11 bases spanning the gap. CDR3 bases: TGTGCCTGGAGTATAGTAGCGGCCAATGAGCAGTTCTTC. Its translation is CAWSIVAANEQFF.

The chain links TRBV6-5 to TRBJ1-5; D ambiguous. CDR1 is MNHEY, CDR2 SVGAGI, per germline. The V and J ends lost 4 bases and 6 bases respectively, with 7 bases between them. CDR3 length equals 12 residues. The CDR3 region is CASSSYGQPQHF. The CDR3 nucleotides are TGTGCCAGCAGTTCGTACGGTCAGCCCCAGCATTTT.